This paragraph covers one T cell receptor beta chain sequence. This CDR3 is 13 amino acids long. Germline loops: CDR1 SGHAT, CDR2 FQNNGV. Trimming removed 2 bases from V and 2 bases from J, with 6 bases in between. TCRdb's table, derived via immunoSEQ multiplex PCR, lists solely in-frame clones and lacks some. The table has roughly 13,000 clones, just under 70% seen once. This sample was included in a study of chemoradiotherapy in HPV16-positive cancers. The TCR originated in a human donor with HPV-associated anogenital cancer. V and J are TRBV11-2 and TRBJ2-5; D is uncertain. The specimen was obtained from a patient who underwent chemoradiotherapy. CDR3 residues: CASSLREQETQYF. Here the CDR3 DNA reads TGTGCCAGCAGCTTAAGGGAACAAGAGACCCAGTACTTC. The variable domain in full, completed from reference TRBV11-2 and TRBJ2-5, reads EAGVAQSPRYKIIEKRQSVAFWCNPISGHATLYWYQQILGQGPKLLIQFQNNGVVDDSQLPKDRFSAERLKGVDSTLKIQPAKLEDSAVYLCASSLREQETQYFGPGTRLLVL.